Listed here is a single TCR beta chain. The CDR3 is 12 amino acids. The germline V and J ends were trimmed by 5 bases and 2 bases, with 3 bases remaining between them. Per germline, CDR1 SGHNT and CDR2 YENEEA. The record originates from a study of shared clonotypes between healthy human individuals. Authors' processing steps: ImmunoSEQ output held junction-only sequences without quality scores, so filtering differed. Assay: immunoSEQ multiplex PCR; the TCRdb copy retains only in-frame clones and omits some. That table gives V, J and clone size, and the DNA gave D and trimming. The sample contains 600,000 to 750,000 clones, around 72% of which appear only once.

This receptor was obtained from a woman aged 25 to 39 in good health. J is TRBJ2-2 and V is TRBV11-3; D not resolved. Sequencing used memory CD4+ T cells sorted from blood. The subset denotes: CD45RA-negative fraction. This CDR3 is CASSSNTGELFF. The CDR3 DNA sequence: TGTGCCAGCAGCAGTAACACCGGGGAGCTGTTTTTT. Full variable domain (rest looked up from reference TRBV11-3 and TRBJ2-2): EAGVVQSPRYKIIEKKQPVAFWCNPISGHNTLYWYLQNLGQGPELLIRYENEEAVDDSQLPKDRFSAERLKGVDSTLKIQPAELGDSAVYLCASSSNTGELFFGEGSRLTVL.